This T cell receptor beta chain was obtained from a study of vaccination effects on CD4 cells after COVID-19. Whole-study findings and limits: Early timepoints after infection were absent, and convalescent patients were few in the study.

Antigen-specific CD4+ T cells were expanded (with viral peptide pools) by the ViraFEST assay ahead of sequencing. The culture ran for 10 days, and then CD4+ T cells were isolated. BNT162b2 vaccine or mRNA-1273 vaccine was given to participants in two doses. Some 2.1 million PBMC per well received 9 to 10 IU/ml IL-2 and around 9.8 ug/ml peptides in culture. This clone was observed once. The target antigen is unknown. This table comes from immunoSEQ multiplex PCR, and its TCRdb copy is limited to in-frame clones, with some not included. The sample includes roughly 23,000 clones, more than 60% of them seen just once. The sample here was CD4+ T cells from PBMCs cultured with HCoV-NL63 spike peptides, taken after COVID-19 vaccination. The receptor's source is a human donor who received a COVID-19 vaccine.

The CDR3 DNA follows: TGCGCCAGCAGCCAAGAGCCGGGGGCGAGGTATGGCTACACCTTC. This gives the protein CASSQEPGARYGYTF. V gene TRBV4-3 combines with J gene TRBJ1-2; weak D call: TRBD1 (6 bases). Germline-derived CDR1 and CDR2 are LGHNA and YSLEER. The CDR3 runs to 15 residues. V lost 0 bases and J lost 5, with 13 bases in between.